A single sample is the source of the 21 T cell receptor beta chains below, sequenced in a study of cytomegalovirus exposure and HLA in healthy donors. The PCR had 60 Vbeta and 13 Jbeta primers. Profiled with immunoSEQ multiplex PCR; TCRdb holds only in-frame clones, not every one. The table includes 150,000 to 200,000 clones, around 78% detected once. Sequenced: PBMCs. Receptor source: a woman in her thirties or forties in good health and CMV-seronegative.

The genes are TRBV29-1 and TRBJ1-1; the match to TRBD1 covers 7 bases. After removal of 4 bases from V and 4 bases from J, the junction contained 6 bases not matched to a gene. This CDR3 has 13 amino acids. In germline, CDR1 is SQVTM, CDR2 ANQGSEA. In DNA, the CDR3 is TGCAGCGTTGGTGAGGGGGCCGGCACTGAAGCTTTCTTT. Protein sequence: CSVGEGAGTEAFF.

V usage is TRBV27 and J usage is TRBJ2-7, with D possibly matching TRBD2 (5 bases). Per germline, CDR1 MNHEY and CDR2 SMNVEV (reference sequence). This CDR3 is built from 13 residues. The ends were cut back, 2 bases at V and 2 bases at J, with 7 bases in the middle. This CDR3 reads CASSLGETYEQYF. The CDR3 DNA sequence: TGTGCCAGCAGTTTAGGGGAGACCTACGAGCAGTACTTC.

The chain combines TRBV2 with TRBJ2-5; the match to TRBD2 covers 14 bases. CDR1 and CDR2 from the germline V gene are SNHLY and FYNNEI. J lost 7 bases, V lost 1 base, and 5 bases had no gene match. CDR3 length: 16 amino acids. The DNA for the CDR3 is TGTGCCAGCAGTGAAGGACTAGCGGGGGGGCGGGTGACCCAGTACTTC. Protein: CASSEGLAGGRVTQYF.

V and J are TRBV18 and TRBJ1-6; D is perhaps TRBD1 (6 bases). The germline V gene encodes CDR1 KGHSH and CDR2 LQKENI. Trimming took off 4 bases at V and 1 base at J, with 14 bases between the two ends. The CDR3 is 17 residues long. CDR3 in DNA: TGTGCCAGCTCACGGACAGACCGAGGGTCCTATAATTCACCCCTCCACTTT. Translating gives CASSRTDRGSYNSPLHF.

This rearrangement joins TRBV6-6 to TRBJ1-2; D perhaps matches TRBD1 (5 bases). The CDR3 runs 13 residues. Deletions cut 6 bases from V and 3 bases from J, with 11 bases between. In germline, CDR1 is MNHNY, CDR2 SVGAGI (reference sequence). DNA for the CDR3: TGTGCCAGCAGACCTGGAGGGGACTATGGCTACACCTTC. Its translation: CASRPGGDYGYTF.

Note on this clone: One end of the junction varies from germline; a read error may be responsible. The V gene is TRBV7-9, the J gene TRBJ1-1; 7 bases are a match to TRBD1. This CDR3 comprises 16 residues. From germline, CDR1 is SEHNR and CDR2 FQNEAQ (reference sequence). CDR3 protein: CSSSFRGGFLNTEAFF. Here the CDR3 DNA reads TGTTCCAGCAGCTTTCGAGGGGGCTTTCTGAACACTGAAGCTTTCTTT. The full variable domain, completed using reference TRBV7-9 and TRBJ1-1, is DTGVSQNPRHKITKRGQNVTFRCDPISEHNRLYWYRQTLGQGPEFLTYFQNEAQLEKSRLLSDRFSAERPKGSFSTLEIQRTEQGDSAMYLCSSSFRGGFLNTEAFFGQGTRLTVV.

This chain links TRBV19 with TRBJ1-1; 7 bases agree with TRBD1. This CDR3 contains 13 residues. The ends lost 3 bases at V and 8 bases at J; junction bases unmatched: 6. Per germline, CDR1 LNHDA and CDR2 SQIVND (reference sequence). CDR3 in DNA: TGTGCCAGTAGTATCCTGGGACAGTACGAAGCTTTCTTT. This encodes CASSILGQYEAFF.

V and J are TRBV7-8 and TRBJ2-7, with a tentative D call TRBD1 (7 bases). Trimming pared 5 bases from V and 0 bases from J, leaving 11 bases between. The CDR3 has 14 amino acids. CDR1 is SGHVS and CDR2 is FQNEAQ in the germline V gene. The DNA for the CDR3 is TGTGCCAGCAGCGGGCGGGACAGCTCCTACGAGCAGTACTTC. Its translation is CASSGRDSSYEQYF.

This chain joins TRBV19 and TRBJ2-1; a weak D match, TRBD1 (5 bases). The V end lost 5 bases, the J end lost 7 bases, and 12 bases lay between the germline ends. Germline CDR1 and CDR2: LNHDA and SQIVND (reference sequence). The CDR3 runs 13 residues. In DNA form, the CDR3 reads TGTGCCAGTAGTCTGACAGATTTTAATGAGCAGTTCTTC. Its protein is CASSLTDFNEQFF.

This chain links TRBV28 with TRBJ1-2; D uncertain. The V and J ends lost 3 bases and 1 base respectively, with 6 bases between them. The CDR3 contains 13 residues. Germline-derived CDR1 and CDR2 are MDHEN and SYDVKM. CDR3 protein: CASSLRDNYGYTF. CDR3 sequence (DNA): TGTGCCAGCAGTTTGAGGGATAACTATGGCTACACCTTC.

This rearrangement joins TRBV5-4 to TRBJ1-1; no clear D. Per germline, CDR1 SGHNT and CDR2 YYREEE (reference sequence). Between the trimmed V and J ends, which lost 4 bases and 0 bases, there was a span of 13 bases. The CDR3 covers 15 residues. As DNA, the CDR3 is TGTGCCAGCAGCCAAGTCGGGATTATGAACACTGAAGCTTTCTTT. Its translation: CASSQVGIMNTEAFF.

J is TRBJ1-6 and V is TRBV19; TRBD1 agrees at 9 bases. V shed 5 bases and J 5 bases; nucleotides not matched to a gene: 10. The germline V gene has CDR1 LNHDA and CDR2 SQIVND (reference sequence). The CDR3 runs 17 residues. The CDR3 coding sequence is TGTGCCAGTAGTGCGGCCTCCGGGACAGGGAATAATTCACCCCTCCACTTT. Translated: CASSAASGTGNNSPLHF.

This clone occurred a few times. This chain links TRBV10-2 with TRBJ2-5, with a weak D call TRBD2 (6 bases). Looked up from germline, CDR1 is WSHSY and CDR2 is SAAADI. V dropped 4 bases and J dropped 10 bases, with 10 bases sitting between them. This CDR3 spans 11 amino acids. The chain's CDR3 is CASSVAGGQYF. CDR3 nucleotides: TGCGCCAGCAGTGTCGCCGGGGGCCAGTACTTC.

The chain carries TRBV6-5 and TRBJ1-1; D gene ambiguous. CDR1 is MNHEY, CDR2 SVGAGI, per germline. Trimming removed 5 bases at V and 4 bases at J, with 11 bases between. CDR3 size: 13 residues. CDR3 sequence: CASSRGFATEAFF. CDR3 DNA: TGTGCCAGCAGTAGAGGGTTTGCCACTGAAGCTTTCTTT.

The chain couples TRBV4-2 to TRBJ1-2, with 7 bases that match TRBD1. CDR1 is LGHNA and CDR2 is YNFKEQ in the germline V gene. Losses at the gene ends were 7 bases for V and 6 bases for J; bases not matched to a gene: 8. CDR3 length: 13 residues. CDR3 DNA: TGTGCCAGCATGCAGACAGGGAAAGATGGCTACACCTTC. Its protein is CASMQTGKDGYTF.

V gene TRBV5-1 combines with J gene TRBJ1-1; TRBD1 is a possible D gene (6 bases). V was trimmed by 3 bases and J by 3 bases, leaving 15 bases between them. This CDR3 region has 15 residues. Germline V CDR1 and CDR2: SGHRS, YFSETQ. The CDR3 DNA reads as TGCGCCAGCAGCTGGGGGAGGGGGGCGGACACTGAAGCTTTCTTT. Its translation is CASSWGRGADTEAFF.

J is TRBJ2-5 and V is TRBV5-4; D perhaps matches TRBD2 (6 bases). Trimming shortened V by 4 bases and J by 5 bases, and 18 bases separated the two germline ends. CDR3 length equals 15 residues. Germline values: CDR1 SGHNT, CDR2 YYREEE (reference sequence). CDR3 protein: CASSPQGGGHETQYF. The CDR3, as DNA: TGTGCCAGCAGCCCTCAGGGAGGCGGCCACGAGACCCAGTACTTC.

This clone is a singleton in its sample. V is TRBV9 and J is TRBJ2-6; 8 nucleotides match TRBD1. The germline V gene encodes CDR1 SGDLS and CDR2 YYNGEE. The junction had 5 bases not matched to a gene; V was cut back by 4 bases and J by 2 bases. This CDR3 is 16 amino acids long. CDR3 DNA: TGTGCCAGCAGCTCCCGACAGGGGACTGGGGCCAACGTCCTGACTTTC. It yields the protein CASSSRQGTGANVLTF. The complete variable domain, with remaining parts taken from reference TRBV9 and TRBJ2-6, reads DSGVTQTPKHLITATGQRVTLRCSPRSGDLSVYWYQQSLDQGLQFLIQYYNGEERAKGNILERFSAQQFPDLHSELNLSSLELGDSALYFCASSSRQGTGANVLTFGAGSRLTVL.

This chain joins TRBV28 and TRBJ1-1; D possibly corresponds to TRBD1 (6 bases). The CDR3 has 13 residues. Trimming removed 7 bases from V and 5 bases from J, with 14 bases in between. Germline lookup yields CDR1 MDHEN and CDR2 SYDVKM. The CDR3 region is CASTAQGWTEAFF. The CDR3 bases are TGTGCCAGCACGGCGCAGGGGTGGACTGAAGCTTTCTTT.

The V call is TRBV2, the J call TRBJ2-1; D is uncertain. The germline V gene encodes CDR1 SNHLY and CDR2 FYNNEI. The CDR3 consists of 14 residues. V was shortened by 1 base and J by 6 bases, with 10 bases between the two germline ends. The CDR3 DNA sequence: TGTGCCAGCAGTGAAGGCGGTAGTAGCAATGAGCAGTTCTTC. This sequence encodes CASSEGGSSNEQFF. The full variable domain, completed using reference TRBV2 and TRBJ2-1, is EPEVTQTPSHQVTQMGQEVILRCVPISNHLYFYWYRQILGQKVEFLVSFYNNEISEKSEIFDDQFSVERPDGSNFTLKIRSTKLEDSAMYFCASSEGGSSNEQFFGPGTRLTVL.

The J gene is TRBJ2-6, the V gene TRBV21-1; the table's D call, TRBD1, was not checked against the DNA. TRBV21-1 is a recognized pseudogene. The CDR3 extends over 17 amino acids. The CDR3 reads CASTYRDGDSGANVLTF. For the CDR3, the DNA is TGTGCCAGCACCTACAGGGATGGGGACTCTGGGGCCAACGTCCTGACTTTC.